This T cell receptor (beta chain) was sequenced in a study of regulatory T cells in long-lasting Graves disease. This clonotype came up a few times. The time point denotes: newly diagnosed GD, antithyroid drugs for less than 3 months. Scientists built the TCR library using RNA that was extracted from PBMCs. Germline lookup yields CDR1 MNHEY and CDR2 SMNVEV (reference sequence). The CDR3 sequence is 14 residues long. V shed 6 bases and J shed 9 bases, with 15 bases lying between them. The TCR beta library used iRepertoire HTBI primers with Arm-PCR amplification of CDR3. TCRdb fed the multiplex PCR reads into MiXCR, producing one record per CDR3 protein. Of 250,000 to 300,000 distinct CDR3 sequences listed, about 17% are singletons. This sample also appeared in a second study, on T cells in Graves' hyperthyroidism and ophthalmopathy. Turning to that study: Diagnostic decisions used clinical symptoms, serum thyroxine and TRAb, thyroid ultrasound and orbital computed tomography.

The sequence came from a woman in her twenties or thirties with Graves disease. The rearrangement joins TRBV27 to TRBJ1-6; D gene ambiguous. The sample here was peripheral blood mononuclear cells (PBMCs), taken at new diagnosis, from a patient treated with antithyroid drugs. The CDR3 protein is CASSFGGYRSPLHF. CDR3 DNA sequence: TGTGCCAGCAGCTTTGGAGGGTACCGTTCACCCCTCCACTTT.